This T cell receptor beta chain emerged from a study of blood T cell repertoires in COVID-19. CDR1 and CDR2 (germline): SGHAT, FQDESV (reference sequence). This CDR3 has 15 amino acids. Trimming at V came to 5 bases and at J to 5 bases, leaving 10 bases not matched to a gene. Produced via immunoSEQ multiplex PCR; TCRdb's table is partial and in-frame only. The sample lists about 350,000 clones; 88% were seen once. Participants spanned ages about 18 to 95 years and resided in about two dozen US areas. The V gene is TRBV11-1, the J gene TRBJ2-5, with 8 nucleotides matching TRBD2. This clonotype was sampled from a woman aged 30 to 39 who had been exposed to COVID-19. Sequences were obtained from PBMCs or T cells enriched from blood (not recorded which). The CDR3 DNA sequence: TGTGCCAGCAGCCCGCAGGTCGGGAGGGGCGAGACCCAGTACTTC. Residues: CASSPQVGRGETQYF.